This record concerns one T cell receptor (beta chain) sequence. Its binding antigen is unknown. No base quality values were provided; no much bigger clone lies one nucleotide off. The data were obtained in a study of Graves' ophthalmopathy and Graves' hyperthyroidism (dated by TCRdb to the late 2010s). A note on the overall study: Peripheral blood was collected at initial diagnosis, prior to any treatment. After sampling, hyperthyroidism patients received methimazole starting at 30 mg daily, and ophthalmopathy patients received high-dose intravenous methylprednisolone. The study used signatures of the TCR beta repertoire to tell Graves' ophthalmopathy apart from Graves' hyperthyroidism and to predict which patients would progress to ophthalmopathy. To explore V-J signatures distinguishing ophthalmopathy from hyperthyroidism, a discovery set of under 110 patients (around 44 ophthalmopathy, around 55 stable hyperthyroidism) was enrolled. An independent validation cohort comprised around 20 hyperthyroidism patients and over 15 patients who later progressed from hyperthyroidism to ophthalmopathy. In roughly six hyperthyroidism patients, the T-cell repertoire of thyroid tissue was compared with the T-cell repertoire of blood. In total, some 130 blood samples were TCR-sequenced: approximately 42 ophthalmopathy, approximately 75 hyperthyroidism and roughly 17 hyperthyroidism-to-ophthalmopathy patients. The paper's findings and limits, for the study overall: In validation, the model predicted ophthalmopathy progression with nearly 71% sensitivity and roughly 72% specificity; 12 predicted patients were CT-confirmed with GO in a median of 6.5 months. Sample size was not statistically predetermined, and group allocation was not concealed from the investigators. Most expanded thyroid clonotypes with a frequency above 0.001 also appeared in blood, which suggests that blood repertoires may reflect the immune response in the thyroid. In cross-validation, the 13-signature model distinguished ophthalmopathy from stable hyperthyroidism with approximately 90% sensitivity and approximately 81% specificity, while in the test set the corresponding values were approximately 79% and 70%.

Spanning cysteine to phenylalanine, the CDR3 consists of 13 amino acids. The entry retains the CDR3 DNA only, 39 bases that are in frame from base 1. From a lookup of the germline V gene (reference sequence), CDR1 and CDR2 are SGHKS and YYEKEE. Trimming takes 2 bases from V and 15 bases from J, and the germline ends sit 15 bases apart. For repertoire sequencing, TCR beta CDR3 regions were amplified from RNA transcripts. HTBI primers and the Qiagen OneStep RT-PCR kit were used in a first-round RT-PCR, which was followed by a second-round multiplex PCR, size selection and purification. The libraries underwent paired-end sequencing with 100 bp reads on an Illumina HiSeq2000. Under the source paper's analysis protocol: SOAPnuke was used to process the reads, throwing out any read that had adapters, had uncalled bases, had a mean Phred below 15, or lacked an exact constant-primer or identifier match. High-quality paired reads were merged with COPE v1.2.5. Each unique nucleotide sequence was treated as a clonotype, and MiTCR v1.1 was used to align the clonotypes to the IMGT TRB V, D and J references. Only V-J combinations with frequency above 0.0001 were analysed, covering 98% to 99.2% of repertoires. For each V-J combination, a TCR clonal expansion and chaos score was defined as the ratio of F50 clonal expansion to chaos observed in the TCRdist matrix. Welch's t-statistics and random forest were used to narrow the features down to around 12 V-J combinations, which were then fed into a naive Bayes classifier. The similarity between thyroid and blood repertoires was quantified using the Morisita-Horn index. TCRdb's own reprocessing of the public reads used fastp at Q25 and MiXCR and kept productive beta chains. Every distinct CDR3 protein forms one entry, paired with its most common genes and DNA. None of the V and J calls come from the authors' own analysis; TCRdb made them. The sample table lists 45,000 to 60,000 distinct CDR3 sequences, approximately 52% of them with a count of one. The ten largest make up over 3.5% of the sample.

Ophthalmopathy patients had moderately to severely active disease, Clinical Activity Score of at least 3, NOSPECS grade of at least 4, and disease duration under 3 months. Patients with other autoimmune diseases, uncontrolled infections, pregnancy or lactation were excluded from the study. Diagnosis was based on clinical symptoms, serum thyroxine, TRAb, thyroid ultrasound and orbital computed tomography. Ficoll-Paque density gradient centrifugation was used to isolate PBMCs from 9.5 to 10 ml of fresh peripheral blood. Total RNA was extracted with Trizol reagent and quality-checked on an Agilent 2100 Bioanalyzer.

Sequencing was done on a sample of peripheral blood. The sequence is built from TRBV5-5 and TRBJ2-6, with the D gene not clear enough to name. The sequence was obtained from an adult woman with Graves' ophthalmopathy. The CDR3 region reads CASSFDTAYALTF. The base sequence is TGTGCCAGCAGCTTTGACACGGCATATGCCCTGACTTTC.